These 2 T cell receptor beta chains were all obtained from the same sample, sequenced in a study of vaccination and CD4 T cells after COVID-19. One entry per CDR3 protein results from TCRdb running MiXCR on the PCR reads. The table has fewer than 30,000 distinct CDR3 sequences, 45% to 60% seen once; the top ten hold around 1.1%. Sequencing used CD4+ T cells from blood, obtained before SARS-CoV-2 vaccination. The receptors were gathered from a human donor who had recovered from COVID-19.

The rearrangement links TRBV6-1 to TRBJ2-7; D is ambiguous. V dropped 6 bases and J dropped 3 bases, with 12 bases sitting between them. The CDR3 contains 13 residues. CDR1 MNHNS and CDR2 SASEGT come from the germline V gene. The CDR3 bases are TGTGCCAGCAGACGACAAACCGACTACGAGCAGTACTTC. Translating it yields CASRRQTDYEQYF.

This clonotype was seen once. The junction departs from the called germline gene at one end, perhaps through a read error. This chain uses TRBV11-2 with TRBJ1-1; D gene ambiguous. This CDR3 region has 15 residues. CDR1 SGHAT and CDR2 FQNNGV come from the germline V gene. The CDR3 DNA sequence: TGTGCCAGCAGCCAATCGGCCGACGGGAGGGCTGAAGCTTTCTTC. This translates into CASSQSADGRAEAFF.